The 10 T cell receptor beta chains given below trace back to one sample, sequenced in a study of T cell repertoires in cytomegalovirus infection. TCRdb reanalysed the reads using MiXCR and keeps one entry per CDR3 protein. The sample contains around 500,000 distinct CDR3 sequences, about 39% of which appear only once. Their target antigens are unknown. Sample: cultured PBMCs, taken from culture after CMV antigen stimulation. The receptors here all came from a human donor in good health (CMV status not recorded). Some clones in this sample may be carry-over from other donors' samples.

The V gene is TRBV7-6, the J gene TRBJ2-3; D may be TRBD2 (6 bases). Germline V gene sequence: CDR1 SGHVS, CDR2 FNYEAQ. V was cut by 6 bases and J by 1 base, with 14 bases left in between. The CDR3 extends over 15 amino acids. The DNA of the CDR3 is TGTGCCAGCAGGGGAGGTCTCGAGGGCACAGATACGCAGTATTTT. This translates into CASRGGLEGTDTQYF.

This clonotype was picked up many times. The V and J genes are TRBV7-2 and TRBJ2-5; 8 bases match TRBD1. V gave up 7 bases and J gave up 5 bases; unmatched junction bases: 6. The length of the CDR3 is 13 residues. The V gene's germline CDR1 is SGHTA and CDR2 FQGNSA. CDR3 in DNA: TGTGCCAGCACCCTTACAGGGGGGGAGACCCAGTACTTC. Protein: CASTLTGGETQYF.

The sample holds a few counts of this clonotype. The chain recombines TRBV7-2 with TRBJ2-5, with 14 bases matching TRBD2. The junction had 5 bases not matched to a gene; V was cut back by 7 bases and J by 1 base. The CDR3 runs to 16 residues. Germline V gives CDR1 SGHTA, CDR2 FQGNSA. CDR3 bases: TGTGCCAGCAACCAGGGACTAGCGGGAGTCCAAGAGACCCAGTACTTC. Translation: CASNQGLAGVQETQYF.

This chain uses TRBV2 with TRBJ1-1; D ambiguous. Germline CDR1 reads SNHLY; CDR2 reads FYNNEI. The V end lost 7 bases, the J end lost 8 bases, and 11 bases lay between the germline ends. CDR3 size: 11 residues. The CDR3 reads CASIGRGEAFF. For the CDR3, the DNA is TGTGCCAGCATTGGGCGAGGCGAAGCTTTCTTT.

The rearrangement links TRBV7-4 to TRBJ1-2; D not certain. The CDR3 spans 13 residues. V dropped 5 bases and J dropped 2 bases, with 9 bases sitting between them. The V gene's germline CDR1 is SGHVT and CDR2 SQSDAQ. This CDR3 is CASSRNKNYGYTF. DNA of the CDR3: TGTGCCAGCAGCAGGAACAAAAACTATGGCTACACCTTC.

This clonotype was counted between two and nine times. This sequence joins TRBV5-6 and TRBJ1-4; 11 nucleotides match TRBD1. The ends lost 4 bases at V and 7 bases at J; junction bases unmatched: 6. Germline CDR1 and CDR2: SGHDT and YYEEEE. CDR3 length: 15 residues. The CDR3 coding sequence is TGTGCCAGCAGCACCCGGACAGGGGGCTTTGAAAAACTGTTTTTT. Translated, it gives CASSTRTGGFEKLFF. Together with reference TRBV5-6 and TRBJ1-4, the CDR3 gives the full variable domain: DAGVTQSPTHLIKTRGQQVTLRCSPKSGHDTVSWYQQALGQGPQFIFQYYEEEERQRGNFPDRFSGHQFPNYSSELNVNALLLGDSALYLCASSTRTGGFEKLFFGSGTQLSVL.

This CDR3 is CASSQDWGLRSGRFYNEQFF. The CDR3 coding sequence is TGTGCCAGCAGCCAAGACTGGGGACTAAGGTCTGGGCGATTTTACAATGAGCAGTTCTTC. The chain combines TRBV14 with TRBJ2-1; 7 bases line up with TRBD2. This CDR3 has 20 amino acids. Per germline, CDR1 SGHDN and CDR2 FVKESK. V trimming: 0 bases; J trimming: 4 bases; junction bases outside the gene matches: 18.

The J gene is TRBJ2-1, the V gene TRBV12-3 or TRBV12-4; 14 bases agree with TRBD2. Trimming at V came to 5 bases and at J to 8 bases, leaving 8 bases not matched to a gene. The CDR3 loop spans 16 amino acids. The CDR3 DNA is TGTGCCAGCAGTCTCAGACTAGCGGGAGGGTTATATGAGCAGTTCTTC. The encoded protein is CASSLRLAGGLYEQFF.

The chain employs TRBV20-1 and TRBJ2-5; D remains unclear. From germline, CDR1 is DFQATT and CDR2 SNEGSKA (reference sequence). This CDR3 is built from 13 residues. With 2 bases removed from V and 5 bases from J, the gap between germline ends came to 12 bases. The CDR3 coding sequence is TGCAGTGCTAGACCCCAAACCGGGGAGACCCAGTACTTC. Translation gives CSARPQTGETQYF.

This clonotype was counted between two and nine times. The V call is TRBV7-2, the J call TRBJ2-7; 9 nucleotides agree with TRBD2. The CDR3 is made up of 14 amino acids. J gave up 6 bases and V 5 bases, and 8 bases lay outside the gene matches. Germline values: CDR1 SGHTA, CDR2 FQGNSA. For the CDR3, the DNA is TGTGCCAGCAGCCCAGGTTTTAGCGGGAGCGAGCAGTACTTC. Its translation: CASSPGFSGSEQYF.